This entry concerns a single TCR beta chain. Its antigen remains unknown. This sample was taken from a study of T cell repertoires in cytomegalovirus infection. On the study more broadly: A matching HLA type, together with CMV infection, was signaled by public TCR beta signatures.

Germline V CDR1 and CDR2: MNHEY, SVGEGT. V shed 0 bases and J 5 bases; nucleotides not matched to a gene: 4. The CDR3 contains 15 residues. Findings of the study overall: HLA-C-restricted CMV-specific TCR beta clonotypes prevailed in the ex vivo response.

One entry per CDR3 protein, called by TCRdb with MiXCR from the reads. The table records approximately 910,000 distinct CDR3 sequences, around 29% of them present only once. This sample comprised cultured CD8+ T cells from PBMCs, obtained from culture after CMV antigen stimulation. The chain recombines TRBV6-2 or TRBV6-3 with TRBJ2-1, with 7 nucleotides matching TRBD2. The sequence derives from a human donor in good health (CMV status not recorded). Some clones in this sample may be carry-over from other donors' samples. The DNA for the CDR3 is TGTGCCAGCAGTTACTCGATGGGGAGGGACAATGAGCAGTTCTTC. This encodes CASSYSMGRDNEQFF.